The 5 T cell receptor beta chains below were found in one sample sequenced in a study of technical replicates of blood from four donors. Sequencing used immunoSEQ multiplex PCR; TCRdb keeps in-frame clones, though not all of them. The table lists approximately 81,000 clones, about 81% of them singletons. The material sequenced was PBMCs. All receptors come from a human donor in good health. Some clones in this sample may be carry-over from other donors' samples.

The chain has TRBV29-1 and TRBJ2-3, with 8 bases that match TRBD1. V dropped 4 bases and J dropped 3; count of bases not matched to a gene: 9. Germline CDR1 SQVTM, CDR2 ANQGSEA. This CDR3 contains 15 residues. The CDR3 DNA reads TGCAGCGTTGGAGAAACAGGGGGTAGAACAGATACGCAGTATTTT. The encoded protein is CSVGETGGRTDTQYF.

The chain combines TRBV2 with TRBJ1-1; TRBD1 agrees at 9 bases. Looked up from germline, CDR1 is SNHLY and CDR2 is FYNNEI. This CDR3 spans 14 amino acids. V lost 6 bases, J lost 0 bases, and 2 bases stayed unmatched. The CDR3 here is CASSGTGLNTEAFF. CDR3 coding DNA: TGTGCCAGCAGCGGGACAGGGTTGAACACTGAAGCTTTCTTT.

V usage is TRBV28 and J usage is TRBJ2-7; tentative D call: TRBD2 (6 bases). The germline V and J ends were trimmed by 5 bases and 4 bases, with 12 bases remaining between them. The CDR3 loop spans 13 amino acids. Germline V gene sequence: CDR1 MDHEN, CDR2 SYDVKM. The CDR3 here is CASSRRGTYEQYF. Here the CDR3 DNA reads TGTGCCAGCAGTCGCCGGGGGACGTACGAGCAGTACTTC.

This sequence joins TRBV9 and TRBJ2-1, with a tentative D call TRBD2 (6 bases). Germline CDR1 reads SGDLS; CDR2 reads YYNGEE. The CDR3 totals 15 residues. V shed 0 bases and J shed 6 bases, with 13 bases lying between them. CDR3 sequence reads: CASSVAGFSGNEQFF. Written as DNA, the CDR3 is TGTGCCAGCAGCGTAGCCGGATTTAGCGGCAATGAGCAGTTCTTC.

The chain employs TRBV9 and TRBJ2-7; a weak D match, TRBD1 (6 bases). V dropped 0 bases and J dropped 3 bases, with 10 bases sitting between them. Germline values: CDR1 SGDLS, CDR2 YYNGEE. This CDR3 has 14 residues. DNA for the CDR3: TGTGCCAGCAGCGTAGAAGGACAGATCTACGAGCAGTACTTC. This sequence encodes CASSVEGQIYEQYF.